Listed below are T cell receptor beta chains from one sample, sequenced in a study of T-cell reconstitution after alpha-beta-depleted transplantation in children. TCRdb re-called the PCR reads with MiXCR, one entry per CDR3 protein. This sample has over 200,000 distinct CDR3 sequences, with approximately 15% found just once. The source was PBMCs, mostly from graft donor cells, collected 360 days after TCRalphabeta/CD19-depleted stem cell transplant. Receptor source: a male patient between 2 and 10 years old who had a stem cell transplant for acute lymphoblastic leukemia, so the T cells may come from the graft donor. CDR3s include the opening cysteine and the closing phenylalanine or tryptophan. Fields, in order: clone size, V gene, J gene, CDR3 length, D gene, CDR3 DNA, CDR3 protein. The D gene is left open where the match is weak. Expanded clones get a size class; other rows say once, few or many, or leave the size out.

abundance: few
v_gene: TRBV5-1
j_gene: TRBJ2-7
len: 16
d_gene: -
CDR3nt: TGCGCCAGCAGCTTGGACGGGGGACAGAAGCTCTACGAGCAGTACTTC
CDR3aa: CASSLDGGQKLYEQYF

abundance: -
v_gene: TRBV11-2
j_gene: TRBJ2-7
len: 15
d_gene: TRBD1
CDR3nt: TGTGCCAGCAGCTTAATTGACAGGGGCCCCTACGAGCAGTACTTC
CDR3aa: CASSLIDRGPYEQYF

abundance: -
v_gene: TRBV7-6
j_gene: TRBJ2-5
len: 16
d_gene: TRBD2
CDR3nt: TGTGCCAGCAGCTCTACTAGCGGGGGGGCCGTTGAGACCCAGTACTTC
CDR3aa: CASSSTSGGAVETQYF

abundance: -
v_gene: TRBV20-1
j_gene: TRBJ2-2
len: 15
d_gene: TRBD2
CDR3nt: TGCAGTGCCCCCGGGGGGGCCATGGACACCGGGGAGCTGTTTTTT
CDR3aa: CSAPGGAMDTGELFF

abundance: few
v_gene: TRBV4-3
j_gene: TRBJ2-2
len: 16
d_gene: TRBD1
CDR3nt: TGCGCCAGCAGCCCCCCAGGGGGATCGAACACCGGGGAGCTGTTTTTT
CDR3aa: CASSPPGGSNTGELFF

abundance: -
v_gene: TRBV7-2
j_gene: TRBJ2-5
len: 14
d_gene: TRBD2
CDR3nt: TGTGCCAGCAGCCATGGGACTAGCGGGGAGACCCAGTACTTC
CDR3aa: CASSHGTSGETQYF

abundance: few
v_gene: TRBV4-2
j_gene: TRBJ2-7
len: 16
d_gene: TRBD2
CDR3nt: TGTGCCAGCAGCCAACTCGACCTAGCGGGGGGGCACGAGCAGTACTTC
CDR3aa: CASSQLDLAGGHEQYF

abundance: -
v_gene: TRBV30
j_gene: TRBJ1-1
len: 14
d_gene: -
CDR3nt: TGTGCCTGGAGTAAAGGGACGCCGAACACTGAAGCTTGCTTT
CDR3aa: CAWSKGTPNTEACF

abundance: many
v_gene: TRBV27
j_gene: TRBJ2-7
len: 14
d_gene: -
CDR3nt: TGTGCCAGCAGTGGGCCCAGGGGCTCCTACGAGCAGTACTTC
CDR3aa: CASSGPRGSYEQYF

abundance: few
v_gene: TRBV11-1
j_gene: TRBJ2-4
len: 18
d_gene: TRBD2
CDR3nt: TGTGCCAGCAGCCCAGGACTAGCGGGGGGTAGGGCCAAAAACATTCAGTACTTC
CDR3aa: CASSPGLAGGRAKNIQYF

abundance: many
v_gene: TRBV7-9
j_gene: TRBJ2-1
len: 16
d_gene: TRBD1
CDR3nt: TGTGCCAGCAGCCCGCCCCGTGGACAGGGGACCCATGAGCAGTTCTTC
CDR3aa: CASSPPRGQGTHEQFF

abundance: few
v_gene: TRBV12-3/TRBV12-4
j_gene: TRBJ1-4
len: 12
d_gene: -
CDR3nt: TGTGCCAGCAGCCCTGTCGAAGAAAAACTGTTTTTT
CDR3aa: CASSPVEEKLFF

abundance: -
v_gene: TRBV14
j_gene: TRBJ2-3
len: 17
d_gene: TRBD1
CDR3nt: TGTGCCAGCAGCCAAAATACCGGGACAGGGAGAACAGATACGCAGTATTTT
CDR3aa: CASSQNTGTGRTDTQYF

abundance: many
v_gene: TRBV3-1
j_gene: TRBJ2-6
len: 14
d_gene: TRBD1
CDR3nt: TGTGCCAGCAGCCGGGGACAGGGGGCCAACGTCCTGACTTTC
CDR3aa: CASSRGQGANVLTF

abundance: -
v_gene: TRBV11-2
j_gene: TRBJ2-7
len: 15
d_gene: -
CDR3nt: TGTGCCAGCAGCTCTACTTGGGAAGGGCCCTACGAGCAGTACTTC
CDR3aa: CASSSTWEGPYEQYF

abundance: few
v_gene: TRBV28
j_gene: TRBJ1-5
len: 13
d_gene: -
CDR3nt: TGTGCCAGCAGTTTTCCCGGGTTCCAGCCCCAGCATTTT
CDR3aa: CASSFPGFQPQHF

abundance: -
v_gene: TRBV21-1
j_gene: TRBJ2-3
len: 15
d_gene: -
CDR3nt: TGTGCCAGCAGCAAACGCTCCCTCGCTGCAGATACGCAGTATTTT
CDR3aa: CASSKRSLAADTQYF

abundance: -
v_gene: TRBV20-1
j_gene: TRBJ2-7
len: 17
d_gene: TRBD2
CDR3nt: TGCAGTGCTGAAAGGACTAGCGGGGGACCTCGCTCCTACGAGCAGTACTTC
CDR3aa: CSAERTSGGPRSYEQYF

abundance: -
v_gene: TRBV28
j_gene: TRBJ1-2
len: 12
d_gene: -
CDR3nt: TGTGCCAGCAGCTGGAGAGACTATGGCTACACCTTC
CDR3aa: CASSWRDYGYTF

abundance: -
v_gene: TRBV13
j_gene: TRBJ2-7
len: 16
d_gene: -
CDR3nt: TGTGCCAGCAGCCCCTCAAGGGGGTTGATCTCCTACGAGCAGTACTTC
CDR3aa: CASSPSRGLISYEQYF

abundance: -
v_gene: TRBV19
j_gene: TRBJ1-1
len: 14
d_gene: TRBD1
CDR3nt: TGTGCCAGTAGCCGGGACAGGGACAACACTGAAGCTTTCTTT
CDR3aa: CASSRDRDNTEAFF

abundance: -
v_gene: TRBV29-1
j_gene: TRBJ2-7
len: 13
d_gene: -
CDR3nt: TGCAGCGTTAGGTCGGGGGCGAAGAACGAGCAGTACTTC
CDR3aa: CSVRSGAKNEQYF

abundance: many
v_gene: TRBV5-1
j_gene: TRBJ2-7
len: 14
d_gene: -
CDR3nt: TGCGCCAGCAGCTCTGGCGGGACACAATACGAGCAGTACTTC
CDR3aa: CASSSGGTQYEQYF

abundance: many
v_gene: TRBV5-1
j_gene: TRBJ2-1
len: 15
d_gene: -
CDR3nt: TGCGCCAGCAGCTTGGATCGGAGCTCCTACAATGAGCAGTTCTTC
CDR3aa: CASSLDRSSYNEQFF

abundance: -
v_gene: TRBV7-2
j_gene: TRBJ1-2
len: 16
d_gene: TRBD1
CDR3nt: TGTGCCAGCAGCTTAGGTCCCGGGACAGGGGAATTTGGCTACACCTTC
CDR3aa: CASSLGPGTGEFGYTF

abundance: -
v_gene: TRBV9
j_gene: TRBJ2-7
len: 16
d_gene: -
CDR3nt: TGTGCCAGCAGCGTCCGAGGCATCCTGGGGTCGTCCGAGCAGTACTTC
CDR3aa: CASSVRGILGSSEQYF

abundance: -
v_gene: TRBV11-3
j_gene: TRBJ2-2
len: 15
d_gene: TRBD1
CDR3nt: TGTGCCAGCAGCCCTCGGGACAGGGTCCCCGGGGAGCTGTTTTTT
CDR3aa: CASSPRDRVPGELFF

abundance: few
v_gene: TRBV3-1
j_gene: TRBJ1-1
len: 15
d_gene: TRBD1
CDR3nt: TGTGCCAGCAGCCATGACGGGACAGTGAACACTGAAGCTTTCTTT
CDR3aa: CASSHDGTVNTEAFF

abundance: few
v_gene: TRBV20-1
j_gene: TRBJ2-7
len: 15
d_gene: TRBD2
CDR3nt: TGCAGTGCTAGGCTTCTAGCGGGAGGGCTCTACGAGCAGTACTTC
CDR3aa: CSARLLAGGLYEQYF

abundance: -
v_gene: TRBV28
j_gene: TRBJ2-3
len: 15
d_gene: -
CDR3nt: TGTGCCAGCAGCCCCATTGAAGGGCGAACAGATACGCAGTATTTT
CDR3aa: CASSPIEGRTDTQYF

abundance: once
v_gene: TRBV6-2/TRBV6-3
j_gene: TRBJ2-1
len: 18
d_gene: TRBD2
CDR3nt: TGTGCCAGCAGTTACTCGTGGACTAGAAAGAGGGGATACAATGAGCAGTTCTTC
CDR3aa: CASSYSWTRKRGYNEQFF

abundance: -
v_gene: TRBV5-6
j_gene: TRBJ2-3
len: 14
d_gene: -
CDR3nt: TGTGCCAGCAGCTACGGCCCTGCCACAGATACGCAGTATTTT
CDR3aa: CASSYGPATDTQYF

abundance: -
v_gene: TRBV24-1
j_gene: TRBJ2-7
len: 15
d_gene: TRBD1
CDR3nt: TGTGCCACCAGTGATTTAAGGCAGGGGGCCTACGAGCAGTACTTC
CDR3aa: CATSDLRQGAYEQYF

abundance: -
v_gene: TRBV5-1
j_gene: TRBJ2-5
len: 16
d_gene: TRBD2
CDR3nt: TGCGCCAGCAGCTTGGGGCTAGCGGGGATGCAGGAGACCCAGTACTTC
CDR3aa: CASSLGLAGMQETQYF

abundance: -
v_gene: TRBV12-3/TRBV12-4
j_gene: TRBJ2-7
len: 15
d_gene: TRBD2
CDR3nt: TGTGCCAGCAGTTTGTTAGCGGGGGGGTTTGACGAGCAGTACTTC
CDR3aa: CASSLLAGGFDEQYF

abundance: few
v_gene: TRBV25-1
j_gene: TRBJ2-7
len: 11
d_gene: -
CDR3nt: TGTGCCAGCTCCCAGTTTTACGAGCAGTACTTC
CDR3aa: CASSQFYEQYF

abundance: few
v_gene: TRBV20-1
j_gene: TRBJ1-1
len: 12
d_gene: -
CDR3nt: TGCAGCGCCCCCGACTACAACACTGAAGCTTTCTTT
CDR3aa: CSAPDYNTEAFF

abundance: -
v_gene: TRBV14
j_gene: TRBJ2-7
len: 21
d_gene: -
CDR3nt: TGTGCCAGCAGCCAAGATATGAGAGGTGGCCCTTTTGGACTACTTGGGTACGAGCAGTACTTC
CDR3aa: CASSQDMRGGPFGLLGYEQYF

abundance: once
v_gene: TRBV18
j_gene: TRBJ2-3
len: 17
d_gene: -
CDR3nt: TGTGCCAGCTCACCAAGATCTCGGACGCCTAGCACAGATACGCAGTATTTT
CDR3aa: CASSPRSRTPSTDTQYF

abundance: many
v_gene: TRBV27
j_gene: TRBJ2-5
len: 11
d_gene: -
CDR3nt: TGTGCCAGCAGTCACGGGGAGACCCAGTACTTC
CDR3aa: CASSHGETQYF

abundance: few
v_gene: TRBV12-3/TRBV12-4
j_gene: TRBJ1-5
len: 13
d_gene: -
CDR3nt: TGTGCCAGCAGATTATCCATGGGACACCTCAGACATTTT
CDR3aa: CASRLSMGHLRHF